These 16 T cell receptor beta chains originate from one sample sequenced in a study of ipilimumab plus nivolumab after autologous stem cell transplantation. Profiling relied on immunoSEQ multiplex PCR, and the TCRdb table lists in-frame clones only, not all of them. Of about 84,000 clones listed, approximately 86% are singletons. This specimen consisted of PBMCs, obtained in a trial of ipilimumab plus nivolumab as post-transplant consolidation. Receptor source: a male donor with diffuse large B-cell lymphoma.

The chain is built from TRBV28 and TRBJ2-3, with D tentatively TRBD2 (6 bases). The CDR3 loop spans 16 amino acids. Germline lookup yields CDR1 MDHEN and CDR2 SYDVKM. Trimming pared 2 bases from V and 4 bases from J, leaving 16 bases between. The CDR3 DNA reads TGTGCCAGCAGTTTAATTCGGCGGGGCACCCCAGATACGCAGTATTTT. It encodes CASSLIRRGTPDTQYF.

The chain is built from TRBV5-6 and TRBJ1-3, with no clear D. The germline CDR1 and CDR2 sequences are SGHDT and YYEEEE. V lost 0 bases and J lost 0, with 10 bases in between. CDR3 length: 16 residues. The CDR3 sequence: CASSLVPPSSGNTIYF. The CDR3 DNA reads as TGTGCCAGCAGCTTGGTCCCACCCAGCTCTGGAAACACCATATATTTT.

The rearrangement uses TRBV7-2 and TRBJ2-2, with no clear D. V was clipped by 4 bases and J by 6 bases, with 12 bases between them. The germline gives CDR1 SGHTA, CDR2 FQGNSA. The CDR3 loop spans 14 amino acids. DNA of the CDR3: TGTGCCAGCAGCTCGCCCGCCCTCGCCGGGGAGCTGTTTTTT. Protein sequence: CASSSPALAGELFF.

The chain has TRBV5-1 and TRBJ1-1, with D maybe TRBD1 (6 bases). The V end was cut by 0 bases, the J end by 6 bases, with 15 bases between. This CDR3 is built from 15 residues. Germline-derived CDR1 and CDR2 are SGHRS and YFSETQ. CDR3 DNA sequence: TGCGCCAGCAGCTTGGAGACGGGGGCAAGAGCTGAAGCTTTCTTT. Its protein product is CASSLETGARAEAFF.

The chain uses TRBV6-1 and TRBJ2-5; a possible D gene is TRBD2 (6 bases). Per germline, CDR1 MNHNS and CDR2 SASEGT. Trimming took off 6 bases at V and 5 bases at J, with 19 bases between the two ends. The CDR3 consists of 15 residues. This chain's CDR3 is CASRGLGGVLETQYF. In DNA, the CDR3 is TGTGCCAGCAGGGGCTTGGGGGGTGTATTGGAGACCCAGTACTTC.

In its sample, this clone was seen a few times. The chain joins TRBV2 to TRBJ2-7; the D is unclear. V was shortened by 4 bases and J by 3 bases, with 10 bases between the two germline ends. Germline-derived CDR1 and CDR2 are SNHLY and FYNNEI. The CDR3 is 13 residues long. The DNA of the CDR3 is TGTGCCAGCAGTGGGGTAGGGAACTACGAGCAGTACTTC. Residues: CASSGVGNYEQYF. The full variable domain, completed using reference TRBV2 and TRBJ2-7, is EPEVTQTPSHQVTQMGQEVILRCVPISNHLYFYWYRQILGQKVEFLVSFYNNEISEKSEIFDDQFSVERPDGSNFTLKIRSTKLEDSAMYFCASSGVGNYEQYFGPGTRLTVT.

This clone was seen a single time. This chain joins TRBV19 and TRBJ2-5; 8 bases match TRBD2. With V trimmed by 5 bases and J by 4 bases, 12 bases remained unmatched. Looked up from germline, CDR1 is LNHDA and CDR2 is SQIVND (reference sequence). The CDR3 runs to 16 residues. The CDR3 sequence is CASSSPAGEGRETQYF. The CDR3 DNA follows: TGTGCCAGTAGTTCACCAGCGGGGGAGGGGCGAGAGACCCAGTACTTC. The full variable domain, in which reference TRBV19 and TRBJ2-5 provide the parts outside the CDR3, is DGGITQSPKYLFRKEGQNVTLSCEQNLNHDAMYWYRQDPGQGLRLIYYSQIVNDFQKGDIAEGYSVSREKKESFPLTVTSAQKNPTAFYLCASSSPAGEGRETQYFGPGTRLLVL.

This chain links TRBV6-6 with TRBJ1-5; 7 bases are a match to TRBD1. Germline CDR1 and CDR2: MNHNY and SVGAGI (reference sequence). Trimming removed 2 bases from V and 2 bases from J; junction bases left unmatched: 0. This CDR3 contains 14 residues. Here the CDR3 reads CASSYGQGNQPQHF. The DNA for the CDR3 is TGTGCCAGCAGTTACGGACAGGGCAATCAGCCCCAGCATTTT.

The V gene is TRBV19, the J gene TRBJ1-1; a possible D gene is TRBD1 (6 bases). The length of the CDR3 is 14 residues. Germline V CDR1 and CDR2: LNHDA, SQIVND (reference sequence). Trimming took 4 bases from V and 3 from J, leaving 12 bases between them. CDR3 sequence reads: CASSTGGLYTEAFF. Written as DNA, the CDR3 is TGTGCCAGTAGTACGGGGGGGCTGTACACTGAAGCTTTCTTT. Variable domain in full (rest from reference TRBV19 and TRBJ1-1): DGGITQSPKYLFRKEGQNVTLSCEQNLNHDAMYWYRQDPGQGLRLIYYSQIVNDFQKGDIAEGYSVSREKKESFPLTVTSAQKNPTAFYLCASSTGGLYTEAFFGQGTRLTVV.

The chain recombines TRBV5-4 with TRBJ2-5; TRBD2 aligns across 10 bases. J lost 1 base, V lost 4 bases, and 7 bases had no gene match. The CDR3 spans 16 residues. Germline V gene data show CDR1 as SGHNT and CDR2 as YYREEE (reference sequence). CDR3 coding DNA: TGTGCCAGCAGCCCTAGCGGGGGCCCTCGCCAAGAGACCCAGTACTTC. Its translation: CASSPSGGPRQETQYF.

The chain has TRBV2 and TRBJ1-3; D remains unclear. Germline V gene sequence: CDR1 SNHLY, CDR2 FYNNEI. The CDR3 loop spans 13 amino acids. Trimming removed 4 bases at V and 3 bases at J, with 7 bases between. CDR3 coding DNA: TGTGCCAGCAGTGGGGAAAGTGGAAACACCATATATTTT. Protein product: CASSGESGNTIYF.

The rearrangement uses TRBV6-1 and TRBJ1-4; D not resolved. In germline, CDR1 is MNHNS, CDR2 SASEGT. Deletions cut 10 bases from V and 2 bases from J, with 11 bases between. There are 13 residues in the CDR3. The CDR3 loop reads CAISDLTNEKLFF. DNA for the CDR3: TGTGCCATATCCGACCTTACTAATGAAAAACTGTTTTTT.

The chain carries TRBV5-4 and TRBJ1-2; TRBD1 matches at 12 bases. Trimming removed 4 bases from V and 8 bases from J; junction bases left unmatched: 9. The length of the CDR3 is 15 residues. Germline CDR1 is SGHNT and CDR2 is YYREEE (reference sequence). The CDR3 coding sequence is TGTGCCAGCAGCCTCTTCTTGGGACAGGGGGCCGGCTACACCTTC. Its translation is CASSLFLGQGAGYTF.

The chain combines TRBV19 with TRBJ2-7; 9 positions match TRBD1. Germline V lookup: CDR1 LNHDA, CDR2 SQIVND (reference sequence). CDR3 size: 16 residues. V was pared by 2 bases and J by 2 bases, with 7 bases of the junction left unmatched. The CDR3 nucleotides are TGTGCCAGTAGTATAACGGCCCGGACAGGGGCCTACGAGCAGTACTTC. Translated, it gives CASSITARTGAYEQYF.

V is TRBV4-1 and J is TRBJ1-2, with D possibly being TRBD1 (6 bases). Trimming stripped 3 bases from V and 5 bases from J, with 13 bases between. This CDR3 has 14 amino acids. Germline V CDR1 and CDR2: MGHRA, YSYEKL. The chain's CDR3 is CASSQGGGEYGYTF. The CDR3 coding sequence is TGCGCCAGCAGCCAGGGAGGGGGGGAGTATGGCTACACCTTC.

The chain carries TRBV7-7 and TRBJ2-2; D gene unclear. The V and J ends lost 5 bases and 7 bases respectively, with 8 bases between them. CDR1 and CDR2 from the germline V gene are SSHAT and FNYEAQ (reference sequence). The CDR3 is 12 amino acids. The CDR3 DNA reads as TGTGCCAGCAGCCACCCCAGCGGGGAGCTGTTTTTT. Translating it yields CASSHPSGELFF.